This TCR beta chain was sequenced for a study of graft-versus-host responses after intestinal transplantation. Overall study: Multivisceral, liver-intestinal, or isolated intestinal transplants were received by the recipients. For two to four years after anti-thymocyte globulin induction, all recipients took tacrolimus and steroids.

The CDR3 is made up of 15 amino acids. With V trimmed by 4 bases and J by 4 bases, 8 bases remained unmatched. The germline V gene encodes CDR1 SGDLS and CDR2 YYNGEE. Concerning this clone: Its antigen remains unidentified.

Study results and caveats: Early after transplant, HvG declines were associated with peak levels of circulating GvH clones. Recipient bone marrow held GvH clones, some seen earlier in ileum or blood.

Measured with immunoSEQ multiplex PCR; TCRdb has only the in-frame clones, and not every one. The sample holds approximately 71,000 clones; roughly 90% are singletons and the top ten take approximately 2.7%. This clonotype originated in a human donor who received an intestinal transplant. The J gene is TRBJ2-5, the V gene TRBV9; 9 nucleotides align to TRBD2. Material: unstimulated CD8+ T cells sorted from spleen or lymph node cells, obtained before intestinal transplant. The CDR3 nucleotides are TGTGCCAGCAGCCCACCAGCGGGAGGCCGAGAGACCCAGTACTTC. Protein product: CASSPPAGGRETQYF.